The 30 T cell receptor beta chains below were found in one sample sequenced in a study of T cell clonality in common variable immunodeficiency. Profiling relied on immunoSEQ multiplex PCR, and the TCRdb table lists in-frame clones only, not all of them. The specimen has about 30,000 clones, none found just once. These receptors have no known antigen. General study points: Common variable immunodeficiency TCR beta sequences reportedly had fewer deletions and N-nucleotide insertions.

Sequencing was carried out using peripheral blood mononuclear cells. These receptors came from a human donor with common variable immunodeficiency.

The CDR3 bases that were read are TGTGCCAGCAGCTTAGCGCTGGGGGGGTCGGCCTATGGC. Translating gives CASSLALGGSAYG. The CDR3 as a whole reads CASSLALGGSAYGYTF. The V gene is TRBV7-2, the J gene TRBJ1-2, with D perhaps matching TRBD1 (5 bases). The read ends 3 residues shy of where the CDR3 ends; the end is completed using the germline J gene. Per the germline V gene, CDR1 is SGHTA and CDR2 is FQGNSA. V lost 0 bases to trimming and J lost 4 bases, with 15 bases between them. The CDR3 length is 16 residues.

The sample holds a few counts of this clone. With the read ending 3 residues before the CDR3 end, the germline J gene is used to fill in that end. J is TRBJ2-5 and V is TRBV7-2; 9 bases align to TRBD2. The V segment lost 5 bases and the J segment 1 base; nucleotides outside the gene matches: 5. Germline CDR1 is SGHTA and CDR2 is FQGNSA. The CDR3 is 15 amino acids. CDR3 DNA, as far as it was read: TGTGCCAGCAGCCCTAGCGGGGAGCTCCAAGAGACC. Protein: CASSPSGELQET. The whole CDR3 reads CASSPSGELQETQYF.

Points on this clone: Sequencing ends 3 residues short of the CDR3 end; the germline J gene provides the rest. The chain joins TRBV30 to TRBJ1-2, with D maybe TRBD1 (6 bases). Germline V gene sequence: CDR1 GTSNPN, CDR2 SVGIG (reference sequence). This CDR3 has 13 amino acids. With 1 base removed from V and 4 bases from J, the gap between germline ends came to 10 bases. The CDR3 DNA, read in part, is TGTGCCTGGAGTGACAGGGTCGGCTATGGC. Translation: CAWSDRVGYG. The entire CDR3 reads CAWSDRVGYGYTF.

In its sample, this clone was seen a few times. The read is 3 residues too short to cover the CDR3 end, so that end is filled in from the germline J gene. V and J are TRBV6-1 and TRBJ1-2, with 11 bases aligning to TRBD1. This CDR3 spans 14 amino acids. CDR1 and CDR2 from the germline V gene are MNHNS and SASEGT. The V gene end was trimmed by 3 bases and the J gene end by 7 bases; junction bases not matched to a gene: 4. Incomplete CDR3 DNA: TGTGCCAGCAGTGACGGACAGGGGGCGCGTGGC. Translating gives CASSDGQGARG. The whole CDR3 sequence is CASSDGQGARGYTF.

This clone counts as medium-sized (0.01 to 0.1%). The read gets to within 3 residues of the CDR3 end, and the germline J gene fills in the rest. The V gene is TRBV30, the J gene TRBJ1-4; 11 bases agree with TRBD1. Germline V gene sequence: CDR1 GTSNPN, CDR2 SVGIG (reference sequence). Losses at the gene ends were 3 bases for V and 7 bases for J; bases not matched to a gene: 1. The CDR3 covers 13 residues. CDR3: CAWRDRGPEKLFF. The sequenced CDR3 bases are TGTGCCTGGAGGGACAGGGGGCCTGAAAAA.

On this clone: The read ends 3 residues early relative to the CDR3; the germline J gene fills the gap. The V and J genes are TRBV10-1 and TRBJ2-1, with D possibly TRBD1 on 6 matching bases. CDR3 length: 15 amino acids. Germline CDR1 reads WNHNN; CDR2 reads SYGVQD (reference sequence). V lost 6 bases and J lost 9, with 21 bases in between. The CDR3 protein is CASSKAPGQYGEQFF. Partial CDR3 DNA: TGCGCCAGCAGCAAGGCGCCCGGACAGTACGGTGAG.

Many counts were recorded for this clone. The read comes to an end 3 residues before the CDR3 does, leaving the germline J gene to fill in the end. The chain recombines TRBV10-3 with TRBJ1-2; a weak D match, TRBD1 (5 bases). Trimming stripped 3 bases from V and 2 bases from J, with 19 bases between. Germline V gives CDR1 ENHRY, CDR2 SYGVKD. The CDR3 loop spans 17 amino acids. CDR3 residues: CAISDTDGTEKNYGYTF. Incomplete CDR3 DNA: TGTGCCATCAGTGATACAGACGGGACTGAAAAAAACTATGGC.

This clone showed up just a few times. The missing CDR3 end, 3 residues past where the read stops, is filled in from the germline J gene. The chain joins TRBV6-2 or TRBV6-3 to TRBJ1-4, with D tentatively TRBD1 (5 bases). Germline CDR1 reads MNHEY; CDR2 reads SVGEGT. Trimming took off 2 bases at V and 8 bases at J, with 18 bases between the two ends. This CDR3 contains 16 residues. The part of the CDR3 DNA that was read is TGTGCCAGCAGTTACCCGAAGGGAAAGAACAGGGAAAAA. This translates into CASSYPKGKNREK. The entire CDR3 protein is CASSYPKGKNREKLFF.

The sample holds a few counts of this clone. The read ends 3 residues before the CDR3 terminus; that terminus is restored from the germline J gene. The rearrangement uses TRBV7-7 and TRBJ2-7, with D maybe TRBD2 (5 bases). The CDR3 consists of 16 residues. Per the germline V gene, CDR1 is SSHAT and CDR2 is FNYEAQ (reference sequence). Trimming stripped 5 bases from V and 6 bases from J, with 23 bases between. The sequenced part of the CDR3 DNA is TGTGCCAGCAGCCCAAGTACCGGAACCCCGGGGTCCGAG. It encodes CASSPSTGTPGSE. Given in full, the CDR3 is CASSPSTGTPGSEQYF.

With regard to this clone: The read finishes 3 residues shy of the CDR3 end, and the germline J gene is used to complete it. The rearrangement uses TRBV7-2 and TRBJ1-5; TRBD1 might be the D (5 bases). The germline V and J ends were trimmed by 2 bases and 6 bases, with 11 bases remaining between them. The CDR3 is made up of 14 amino acids. The germline V gene encodes CDR1 SGHTA and CDR2 FQGNSA. The DNA read from the CDR3 is TGTGCCAGCAGCTTAACAGGCGGCATTCAGCCC. It encodes CASSLTGGIQP. In full, the CDR3 reads CASSLTGGIQPQHF.

This clone has a handful of counts. Its ends do not fully match the called genes, so a read error is possible. Partial CDR3 DNA: TGTTCCAGCAGCAAGAACAACAGACGAGATGGC. This translates into CSSSKNNRRDG. The CDR3 as a whole reads CSSSKNNRRDGYTF. This chain links TRBV7-9 with TRBJ1-2; no firm D call. The CDR3 goes on 3 residues after the read ends, and that part is filled in from the germline J gene. The CDR3 runs 14 residues. The germline V gene has CDR1 SEHNR and CDR2 FQNEAQ (reference sequence). The variable domain in full, with the rest retrieved from reference TRBV7-9 and TRBJ1-2, is DTGVSQNPRHKITKRGQNVTFRCDPISEHNRLYWYRQTLGQGPEFLTYFQNEAQLEKSRLLSDRFSAERPKGSFSTLEIQRTEQGDSAMYLCSSSKNNRRDGYTFGSGTRLTVV.

In its sample, this clone was seen many times. The read gets to within 3 residues of the CDR3 end, and the germline J gene fills in the rest. This chain joins TRBV12-3 or TRBV12-4 and TRBJ1-5; a weak D match, TRBD1 (5 bases). CDR3 length: 14 amino acids. The ends were cut back, 5 bases at V and 2 bases at J, with 10 bases in the middle. The DNA read from the CDR3 is TGTGCCAGCAGTCAGGGCCCTGGCAATCAGCCC. It is translated as CASSQGPGNQP. In full, the CDR3 is CASSQGPGNQPQHF.

A few counts support this clone. The sequence runs out 3 residues before the end of the CDR3; the remainder is reconstructed from the germline J gene. The chain couples TRBV19 to TRBJ1-5, with TRBD1 matching 7 bases. Germline trimming cut 2 bases from V and 1 base from J; bases unmatched to any gene: 8. Looked up from germline, CDR1 is LNHDA and CDR2 is SQIVND (reference sequence). This CDR3 spans 17 amino acids. CDR3 bases read: TGTGCCAGTAGTATAAAGGGGCCAGGGGGAAGCAATCAGCCC. This translates into CASSIKGPGGSNQP. The CDR3 in full is CASSIKGPGGSNQPQHF.

This clone was recorded a few times. The CDR3 here is CASSPTSGGAIGELFF. The sequenced part of the CDR3 DNA is TGTGCCAGCAGCCCCACTAGCGGGGGGGCTATCGGGGAG. V usage is TRBV7-7 and J usage is TRBJ2-2; TRBD2 agrees at 13 bases. The read finishes 3 residues shy of the CDR3 end, and the germline J gene is used to complete it. The length of the CDR3 is 16 residues. CDR1 and CDR2 (germline): SSHAT, FNYEAQ (reference sequence). V dropped 5 bases and J dropped 7; count of bases not matched to a gene: 7.

This clone has just a few counts. Coverage ceases 3 residues before the CDR3 finishes, and the germline J gene fills in the end. The chain carries TRBV7-2 and TRBJ1-4; 8 positions agree with TRBD1. This CDR3 has 15 residues. The J segment lost 4 bases and the V segment lost 0 bases, leaving 1 base of the junction unmatched. The germline V gene encodes CDR1 SGHTA and CDR2 FQGNSA. The CDR3 loop reads CASSLAGQDNEKLFF. Partial CDR3 DNA: TGTGCCAGCAGCTTAGCGGGACAGGATAATGAAAAA.

Points on this clone: The read halts 3 residues ahead of the CDR3 end, with the missing end drawn from the germline J gene. The chain carries TRBV20-1 and TRBJ2-7; 7 bases are a match to TRBD1. Germline CDR1 DFQATT, CDR2 SNEGSKA (reference sequence). Losses at the gene ends were 0 bases for V and 5 bases for J; bases not matched to a gene: 13. The length of the CDR3 is 16 residues. The part of the CDR3 DNA that was read is TGCAGTGCTAGAGATCCCCGGGACAGTGTTCTCGACGAG. Protein product: CSARDPRDSVLDE. The whole CDR3 reads CSARDPRDSVLDEQYF.

This clone came up a few times. The read ends 3 residues before the CDR3 terminus; that terminus is restored from the germline J gene. The V gene is TRBV6-2 or TRBV6-3, the J gene TRBJ2-1; D gene ambiguous. The CDR3 spans 13 residues. Germline values: CDR1 MNHEY, CDR2 SVGEGT. Trimming left V 5 bases short and J 7 bases short, with 12 bases between. CDR3 loop: CASSLQAWNEQFF. The sequenced CDR3 bases are TGTGCCAGCAGTCTGCAGGCCTGGAATGAG.

With respect to this clone: Coverage ceases 3 residues before the CDR3 finishes, and the germline J gene fills in the end. The chain employs TRBV19 and TRBJ2-1, with 8 bases lining up with TRBD2. This CDR3 contains 18 residues. CDR1 and CDR2 (germline): LNHDA, SQIVND (reference sequence). V lost 10 bases, J lost 7 bases, and 24 bases stayed unmatched. The CDR3 region is CATKPQWRGLVVGNEQFF. CDR3 DNA, as far as it was read: TGTGCCACTAAACCCCAATGGCGGGGACTAGTGGTAGGTAATGAG.

In regard to this clone: The read halts 3 residues ahead of the CDR3 end, with the missing end drawn from the germline J gene. This chain links TRBV19 with TRBJ2-6, with 7 bases identical to TRBD1. The V segment lost 1 base and the J segment 1 base; nucleotides outside the gene matches: 1. There are 16 residues in the CDR3. Germline CDR1 is LNHDA and CDR2 is SQIVND (reference sequence). CDR3 in amino acids: CASSIGQGSGANVLTF. Partial CDR3 DNA: TGTGCCAGTAGTATAGGACAGGGTTCTGGGGCCAACGTC.

This clone was observed a handful of times. The read terminates 3 residues before the CDR3 end, so the remaining end is supplied by the germline J gene. This sequence joins TRBV5-6 and TRBJ2-1; D perhaps matches TRBD2 (6 bases). Per the germline V gene, CDR1 is SGHDT and CDR2 is YYEEEE. The CDR3 covers 13 residues. Between the trimmed V and J ends, which lost 3 bases and 8 bases, there was a span of 12 bases. CDR3 sequence reads: CASSSTSMDEQFF. CDR3 DNA (partial): TGTGCCAGCAGCTCGACTAGTATGGATGAG.

Concerning this clone: The read falls 3 residues short of the CDR3 end, and the missing part is taken from the germline J gene. The chain carries TRBV7-9 and TRBJ2-7; tentatively, D is TRBD2 (5 bases). CDR1 and CDR2 (germline): SEHNR, FQNEAQ (reference sequence). V dropped 3 bases and J dropped 4 bases, with 16 bases sitting between them. There are 15 residues in the CDR3. The CDR3: CASSLLTSGKYEQYF. Incomplete CDR3 DNA: TGTGCCAGCAGCTTGCTTACCAGCGGTAAATACGAG.

In its sample, this clone was seen a few times. The read ends 3 residues shy of where the CDR3 ends; the end is completed using the germline J gene. V usage is TRBV18 and J usage is TRBJ1-2; D remains unclear. Germline values: CDR1 KGHSH, CDR2 LQKENI. Trimming shortened V by 2 bases and J by 2 bases, and 12 bases separated the two germline ends. The CDR3 spans 15 residues. The CDR3 protein is CASSPGFAGNYGYTF. CDR3 bases read: TGTGCCAGCTCACCAGGATTCGCGGGGAACTATGGC. The full variable domain, completed using reference TRBV18 and TRBJ1-2, is NAGVMQNPRHLVRRRGQEARLRCSPMKGHSHVYWYRQLPEEGLKFMVYLQKENIIDESGMPKERFSAEFPKEGPSILRIQQVVRGDSAAYFCASSPGFAGNYGYTFGSGTRLTVV.

This clone appeared many times. The CDR3 end lies 3 residues beyond the end of the read and is filled in from the germline J gene. The chain uses TRBV11-3 and TRBJ2-2; no clear D. The length of the CDR3 is 12 residues. Germline V gene data show CDR1 as SGHNT and CDR2 as YENEEA. V lost 2 bases, J lost 8 bases, and 6 bases lay in between. CDR3 DNA (partial): TGTGCCAGCAGCTTACACCTAGGGGAG. It translates to CASSLHLGE. The CDR3, in full, reads CASSLHLGELFF.

This clone was detected ten times or more. The observed sequence ends 3 residues before the CDR3 terminus, with the missing tail filled in from the germline J gene. The chain uses TRBV20-1 and TRBJ1-2, with TRBD1 as a possible D gene (5 bases). This CDR3 region has 15 residues. Germline V gene data show CDR1 as DFQATT and CDR2 as SNEGSKA (reference sequence). The chain's CDR3 is CSARGSPGESRSYTF. Partial CDR3 DNA: TGCAGTGCTAGAGGATCTCCGGGGGAGAGTAGAAGC.

A note on this clone: The read terminates 3 residues ahead of where the CDR3 ends, so the germline J gene completes it. The chain carries TRBV6-1 and TRBJ2-5, with TRBD2 matching over 12 bases. Per germline, CDR1 MNHNS and CDR2 SASEGT. The CDR3 is 15 amino acids. With 4 bases clipped from V and 0 bases from J, the junction kept 0 bases outside the gene matches. Partial CDR3 DNA: TGTGCCAGCAGTGGACTAGCGGGGGACCAAGAGACC. Translated: CASSGLAGDQET. The CDR3 reads in full as CASSGLAGDQETQYF.

For this clone: The read stops 3 residues short of the end of the CDR3; the missing end is completed from the germline J gene. The V call is TRBV2, the J call TRBJ1-2; TRBD1 matches at 8 bases. The CDR3 runs 16 residues. The germline V gene encodes CDR1 SNHLY and CDR2 FYNNEI. J gave up 2 bases and V 5 bases, and 10 bases lay outside the gene matches. The chain's CDR3 is CASSSPQGDKNYGYTF. The sequenced CDR3 bases are TGTGCCAGCAGTTCTCCACAGGGGGATAAAAACTATGGC.

This clone was observed at least ten times. Read data end 3 residues before the CDR3 end; the end is taken from the germline J gene. The chain couples TRBV2 to TRBJ2-5, with TRBD2 matching over 7 bases. Per germline, CDR1 SNHLY and CDR2 FYNNEI. The CDR3 extends over 14 amino acids. V gave up 6 bases and J gave up 5 bases; unmatched junction bases: 9. Incomplete CDR3 DNA: TGTGCCAGCAGGCTGCGACTAGCTTTGGAGACC. Protein product: CASRLRLALET. The entire CDR3 is CASRLRLALETQYF.

This clone was seen a handful of times. The CDR3 goes on 3 residues after the read ends, and that part is filled in from the germline J gene. The gene calls are TRBV20-1 and TRBJ2-5; 9 bases fit TRBD2. Losses at the gene ends were 2 bases for V and 1 base for J; bases not matched to a gene: 8. The CDR3 sequence is 16 residues long. CDR1 is DFQATT, CDR2 SNEGSKA, per germline (reference sequence). The CDR3 loop reads CSARSLAGPVQETQYF. Incomplete CDR3 DNA: TGCAGTGCTAGATCTCTAGCGGGGCCCGTCCAAGAGACC.

This clone was counted ten times or more. Coverage ceases 3 residues before the CDR3 finishes, and the germline J gene fills in the end. The rearrangement links TRBV10-1 to TRBJ1-1; TRBD1 matches at 7 bases. Germline CDR1 and CDR2: WNHNN and SYGVQD (reference sequence). The CDR3 is 13 residues long. The CDR3: CASSESGDSRAFF. CDR3 DNA (partial): TGCGCCAGCAGTGAGTCAGGGGACAGCAGA.

This clone was observed a few times. The read stops 3 residues short of the end of the CDR3; the missing end is completed from the germline J gene. The J gene is TRBJ1-1, the V gene TRBV20-1, with D hard to call. Germline V gene sequence: CDR1 DFQATT, CDR2 SNEGSKA (reference sequence). Trimming removed 6 bases at V and 1 base at J, with 6 bases between. This CDR3 comprises 11 residues. The part of the CDR3 DNA that was read is TGCAGTGCGTTAGAGAACACTGAA. Translation: CSALENTE. The full CDR3 sequence reads CSALENTEAFF.